One and the same sample provided the 8 T cell receptor beta chains below, sequenced in a study of shared clonotypes between healthy human individuals. The assay was immunoSEQ multiplex PCR, and TCRdb's table has in-frame clones only and misses some. Found here are hundreds of thousands of clones, around 78% of them singletons; the top ten hold approximately 12%. The sample was PBMCs. The receptors were sampled from a woman aged 40 to 50 in good health. Some clones in this sample may be carry-over from other donors' samples.

J is TRBJ1-5 and V is TRBV29-1; possible D gene TRBD1, 5 bases. V was clipped by 7 bases and J by 5 bases, with 12 bases between them. This CDR3 is 12 amino acids long. In germline, CDR1 is SQVTM, CDR2 ANQGSEA. CDR3 sequence (DNA): TGCAGCGCCGGGGACGGGGATCAGCCCCAGCATTTT. Its protein is CSAGDGDQPQHF. Supplemented by reference TRBV29-1 and TRBJ1-5, the full variable domain reads SAVISQKPSRDICQRGTSLTIQCQVDSQVTMMFWYRQQPGQSLTLIATANQGSEATYESGFVIDKFPISRPNLTFSTLTVSNMSPEDSSIYLCSAGDGDQPQHFGDGTRLSIL.

This clone was seen repeatedly, ten times or more. This chain joins TRBV5-1 and TRBJ1-1, with 8 nucleotides matching TRBD1. The V segment lost 5 bases and the J segment 7 bases; nucleotides outside the gene matches: 13. CDR3 length: 15 residues. CDR1 and CDR2 (germline): SGHRS, YFSETQ. The CDR3 spells CASSDPSRGRGEAFF. DNA of the CDR3: TGCGCCAGCAGTGACCCCAGCAGGGGGCGCGGTGAAGCTTTCTTT. The full variable domain, its missing parts supplied by reference TRBV5-1 and TRBJ1-1, is KAGVTQTPRYLIKTRGQQVTLSCSPISGHRSVSWYQQTPGQGLQFLFEYFSETQRNKGNFPGRFSGRQFSNSRSEMNVSTLELGDSALYLCASSDPSRGRGEAFFGQGTRLTVV.

There are a few counts of this clone. J is TRBJ2-7 and V is TRBV25-1; 9 bases are shared with TRBD1. Per the germline V gene, CDR1 is MGHDK and CDR2 is SYGVNS. CDR3 length: 14 amino acids. The ends lost 8 bases at V and 6 bases at J; junction bases unmatched: 11. The CDR3 protein is CASEKDRGGLEQYF. In DNA, the CDR3 is TGTGCCAGCGAGAAGGACAGGGGCGGCCTCGAGCAGTACTTC.

This clone was detected only a few times. The rearrangement links TRBV7-2 to TRBJ2-1; 10 positions agree with TRBD2. The germline CDR1 and CDR2 sequences are SGHTA and FQGNSA. V was pared by 4 bases and J by 6 bases, with 6 bases of the junction left unmatched. The CDR3 consists of 15 residues. CDR3 sequence reads: CASSSRGLAVNEQFF. CDR3 bases: TGTGCCAGCAGCTCCAGAGGACTAGCGGTCAATGAGCAGTTCTTC.

The rearrangement joins TRBV14 to TRBJ2-7; a possible D gene is TRBD2 (5 bases). V lost 4 bases and J 6 bases, leaving 16 bases between the germline ends. The CDR3 sequence is 14 residues long. Germline lookup yields CDR1 SGHDN and CDR2 FVKESK. The CDR3 DNA is TGTGCCAGCAGCCCGTCCTCTCTAGCACTCGAGCAGTACTTC. Translation gives CASSPSSLALEQYF.

This clone was picked up a small number of times. The chain joins TRBV5-1 to TRBJ2-7, with TRBD2 identical over 11 bases. CDR1 is SGHRS and CDR2 is YFSETQ in the germline V gene. The CDR3 contains 15 residues. The trim removed 3 bases at V and 6 bases at J, leaving 8 bases unmatched. The CDR3 nucleotides are TGCGCCAGCAGCTGGGATAGCGGGAGGGCCTCCGAGCAGTACTTC. It codes for CASSWDSGRASEQYF.

The chain carries TRBV6-4 and TRBJ2-3, with a weak D call TRBD1 (6 bases). The CDR3 is 15 residues long. Trimming took off 0 bases at V and 2 bases at J, with 9 bases between the two ends. CDR1 is MRHNA, CDR2 SNTAGT, per germline. CDR3 DNA sequence: TGTGCCAGCAGTGACTCGGGACAACCCACAGATACGCAGTATTTT. It is translated as CASSDSGQPTDTQYF.

The rearrangement links TRBV5-1 to TRBJ1-2; D is ambiguous. V lost 0 bases, J lost 2 bases, and 8 bases lay in between. The CDR3 consists of 14 residues. Germline values: CDR1 SGHRS, CDR2 YFSETQ. This CDR3 is CASSLGAENYGYTF. The DNA of the CDR3 is TGCGCCAGCAGCTTGGGGGCAGAAAACTATGGCTACACCTTC.